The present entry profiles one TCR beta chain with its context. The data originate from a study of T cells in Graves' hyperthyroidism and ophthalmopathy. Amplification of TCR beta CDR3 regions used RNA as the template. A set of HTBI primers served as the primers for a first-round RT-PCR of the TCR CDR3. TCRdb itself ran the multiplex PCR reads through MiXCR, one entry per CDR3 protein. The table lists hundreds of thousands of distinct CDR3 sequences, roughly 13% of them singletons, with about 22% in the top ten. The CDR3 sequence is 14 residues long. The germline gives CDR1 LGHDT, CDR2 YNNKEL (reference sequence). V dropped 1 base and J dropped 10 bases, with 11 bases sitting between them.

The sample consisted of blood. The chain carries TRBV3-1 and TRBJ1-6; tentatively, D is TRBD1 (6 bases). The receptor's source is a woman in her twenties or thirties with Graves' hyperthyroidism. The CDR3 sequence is CASSQGRGISPLHF. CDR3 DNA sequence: TGTGCCAGCAGCCAAGGCAGGGGAATCTCACCCCTCCACTTT.